These 14 T cell receptor beta chains originate from one sample sequenced in a study of Graves' ophthalmopathy and Graves' hyperthyroidism. The study amplified TCR beta CDR3 regions using RNA transcripts. The authors performed first-round RT-PCR with HTBI primers and then a second-round multiplex PCR. TCRdb used MiXCR to reprocess the multiplex PCR reads, holding one entry per CDR3 protein. In the table there are some 250,000 distinct CDR3 sequences, 45% of which are singletons. Sequencing was performed on peripheral blood. These receptors originate from an adult man with Graves' ophthalmopathy.

This clonotype occurred a few times. V usage is TRBV2 and J usage is TRBJ1-2; D possibly corresponds to TRBD1 (5 bases). V lost 2 bases to trimming and J lost 10 bases, with 20 bases between them. Germline V lookup: CDR1 SNHLY, CDR2 FYNNEI. This CDR3 is 15 amino acids long. The CDR3, as DNA: TGTGCCAGCAGTGAATGGGGGACGGGAGTTGATGACTACACCTTC. As protein: CASSEWGTGVDDYTF.

In its sample, this clonotype was seen once. The rearrangement joins TRBV19 to TRBJ2-7, with 10 bases matching TRBD1. Germline loops: CDR1 LNHDA, CDR2 SQIVND (reference sequence). V trimming: 3 bases; J trimming: 4 bases; junction bases outside the gene matches: 6. The length of the CDR3 is 15 residues. The CDR3 DNA reads TGTGCCAGTAGTATCGGGACAGGGGCATCTTACGAGCAGTACTTC. It is translated as CASSIGTGASYEQYF.

The chain is built from TRBV24-1 and TRBJ1-2; 7 bases are shared with TRBD1. Germline CDR1 and CDR2: KGHDR and SFDVKD. The CDR3 runs to 12 residues. Unmatched junction bases numbered 4, after V lost 9 bases and J lost 4 bases. CDR3 coding DNA: TGTGCCACCCAAGGGGACAGCTATGGCTACACCTTC. Its protein product is CATQGDSYGYTF.

This chain joins TRBV5-1 and TRBJ1-1; D is unclear. Germline CDR1 and CDR2: SGHRS and YFSETQ. CDR3 length: 13 amino acids. Between the trimmed V and J ends, which lost 1 base and 3 bases, there was a span of 7 bases. The CDR3 bases are TGCGCCAGCAGCTTGCAGCGGGACACTGAAGCTTTCTTT. This encodes CASSLQRDTEAFF. The entire variable domain, with the rest obtained from reference TRBV5-1 and TRBJ1-1, is as follows: KAGVTQTPRYLIKTRGQQVTLSCSPISGHRSVSWYQQTPGQGLQFLFEYFSETQRNKGNFPGRFSGRQFSNSRSEMNVSTLELGDSALYLCASSLQRDTEAFFGQGTRLTVV.

This clonotype was seen more than once but under ten times. The chain combines TRBV15 with TRBJ1-2, with D perhaps matching TRBD1 (5 bases). The CDR3 extends over 17 amino acids. Per the germline V gene, CDR1 is LNHNV and CDR2 is YYDKDF (reference sequence). Trimming cost V 0 bases and J 10 bases, with 24 bases left between them. The CDR3 coding sequence is TGTGCCACCAGCAGAGATCAAGGGTTCCGGGACTATGGCGACTACACCTTC. Translating it yields CATSRDQGFRDYGDYTF.

This clonotype was picked up many times. The chain couples TRBV10-1 to TRBJ1-2; D is unclear. Germline values: CDR1 WNHNN, CDR2 SYGVQD (reference sequence). Trimming shortened V by 11 bases and J by 0 bases, and 7 bases separated the two germline ends. This CDR3 is built from 11 residues. The CDR3 loop is CAHVANYGYTF. The DNA of the CDR3 is TGCGCCCACGTGGCTAACTATGGCTACACCTTC.

This sequence joins TRBV7-9 and TRBJ2-7, with a weak D call TRBD1 (5 bases). Trimming took off 8 bases at V and 5 bases at J, with 13 bases between the two ends. The germline V gene encodes CDR1 SEHNR and CDR2 FQNEAQ (reference sequence). The CDR3 spans 12 residues. CDR3 amino acids: CASRAGRHEQYF. The CDR3 region has the DNA TGTGCCAGCCGGGCAGGGCGGCACGAGCAGTACTTC.

The chain combines TRBV7-6 with TRBJ1-5; 8 positions match TRBD1. CDR3 size: 15 residues. The germline V gene encodes CDR1 SGHVS and CDR2 FNYEAQ. V was pared by 2 bases and J by 6 bases, with 6 bases of the junction left unmatched. CDR3 DNA sequence: TGTGCCAGCAGCTTAACAGGGGGGAAGGGTCAGCCCCAGCATTTT. It specifies CASSLTGGKGQPQHF.

The J gene is TRBJ1-5, the V gene TRBV20-1; weak D call: TRBD1 (5 bases). CDR3 length equals 15 residues. Germline V lookup: CDR1 DFQATT, CDR2 SNEGSKA (reference sequence). Written as DNA, the CDR3 is TGCAGGTCGGAGGGGCCCTCAACCAGCAATCAGCCCCAGCATTTT. Translating gives CRSEGPSTSNQPQHF.

This clonotype showed up just once. J is TRBJ1-2 and V is TRBV7-3; possibly TRBD1 for D (6 bases). The germline V and J ends were trimmed by 4 bases and 5 bases, with 17 bases remaining between them. CDR1 SGHTA and CDR2 FQGTGA come from the germline V gene. The CDR3 spans 15 residues. The CDR3 sequence is CASSSGSGAGYGYTF. For the CDR3, the DNA is TGTGCCAGCAGCTCCGGTTCAGGGGCGGGATATGGCTACACCTTC.

This clonotype is labeled as medium-sized (0.01 to 0.1%). The V gene is TRBV29-1, the J gene TRBJ1-1, with D tentatively TRBD1 (5 bases). Germline CDR1 reads SQVTM; CDR2 reads ANQGSEA. V was cut by 2 bases and J by 2 bases, with 9 bases left in between. The CDR3 consists of 13 residues. The chain's CDR3 is CSVERQPNTEAFF. CDR3 in DNA: TGCAGCGTTGAACGACAGCCTAACACTGAAGCTTTCTTT.

This chain connects TRBV19 to TRBJ2-5; 11 bases are shared with TRBD2. The CDR3 runs 16 residues. With 5 bases clipped from V and 2 bases from J, the junction kept 7 bases outside the gene matches. Germline CDR1 LNHDA, CDR2 SQIVND (reference sequence). CDR3 loop: CASSSPSGRKQETQYF. CDR3 in DNA: TGTGCCAGTAGTTCCCCTAGCGGGAGGAAGCAAGAGACCCAGTACTTC.

This chain uses TRBV2 with TRBJ2-2, with 7 positions matching TRBD1. Germline V gives CDR1 SNHLY, CDR2 FYNNEI. Trimming took 6 bases from V and 8 from J; bases not matched to a gene: 9. The CDR3 is 14 amino acids. CDR3 sequence reads: CASRGTAQTGELFF. Written as DNA, the CDR3 is TGTGCCAGCAGAGGGACAGCGCAAACAGGGGAGCTGTTTTTT.

V and J are TRBV5-1 and TRBJ2-7; possibly TRBD1 or TRBD2 for D (6 bases each). Near its end, the DNA agrees better with TRBJ2-5, so the J call may be wrong. The CDR3 is 15 residues long. Germline CDR1 reads SGHRS; CDR2 reads YFSETQ. The CDR3 coding sequence is TGCGCCAGCAGCCGTGGAGGGGGGCGAGAAGAGACCCAGTACTTC. Translation gives CASSRGGGREETQYF.